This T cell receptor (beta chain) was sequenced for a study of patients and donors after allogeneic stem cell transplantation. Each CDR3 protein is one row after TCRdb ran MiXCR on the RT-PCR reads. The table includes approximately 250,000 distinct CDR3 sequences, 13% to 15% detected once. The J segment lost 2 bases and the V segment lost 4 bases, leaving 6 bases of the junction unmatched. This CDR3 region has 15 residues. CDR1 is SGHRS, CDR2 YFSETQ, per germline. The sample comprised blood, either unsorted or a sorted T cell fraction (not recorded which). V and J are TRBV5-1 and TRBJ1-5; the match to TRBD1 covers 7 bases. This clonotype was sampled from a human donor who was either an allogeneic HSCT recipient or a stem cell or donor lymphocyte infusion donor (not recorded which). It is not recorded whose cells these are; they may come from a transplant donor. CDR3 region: CASSLSTGGNQPQHF. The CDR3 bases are TGCGCCAGCAGCCTGTCCACAGGGGGCAATCAGCCCCAGCATTTT. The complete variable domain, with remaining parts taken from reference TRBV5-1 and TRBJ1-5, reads KAGVTQTPRYLIKTRGQQVTLSCSPISGHRSVSWYQQTPGQGLQFLFEYFSETQRNKGNFPGRFSGRQFSNSRSEMNVSTLELGDSALYLCASSLSTGGNQPQHFGDGTRLSIL.